Each of the 14 T cell receptor beta chains below was sequenced from the same sample in a study of a mutant IDH1 vaccine in newly diagnosed glioma. Time point specified: week 11, during vaccination. A 20-mer mutant IDH1 peptide at 300 ug was injected subcutaneously with topical imiquimod. TCRdb keeps only in-frame clones here, not all; method: immunoSEQ multiplex PCR. Of 35,000 to 40,000 clones listed, about four fifths are singletons. No antigen has been assigned to these receptors. Sequences were derived from PBMCs, sampled from a glioma patient whose treatment included an IDH1 peptide vaccine. All receptors come from a man between 40 and 49 years old with glioma.

The chain employs TRBV7-2 and TRBJ2-7; D perhaps matches TRBD2 (6 bases). Looked up from germline, CDR1 is SGHTA and CDR2 is FQGNSA. The V and J ends lost 5 bases and 4 bases respectively, with 18 bases between them. The CDR3 has 15 residues. The CDR3 loop reads CASSPFDSGPYEQYF. In DNA form, the CDR3 reads TGTGCCAGCAGCCCCTTTGATAGCGGACCTTACGAGCAGTACTTC.

The CDR3 region is CASSSRQAYSEQFF. The DNA for the CDR3 is TGTGCCAGCAGCTCCCGACAGGCCTATAGTGAGCAGTTCTTC. The V call is TRBV9, the J call TRBJ2-1; possibly TRBD1 for D (6 bases). Looked up from germline, CDR1 is SGDLS and CDR2 is YYNGEE. The CDR3 extends over 14 amino acids. V was cut by 4 bases and J by 9 bases, with 17 bases left in between.

V gene TRBV5-1 combines with J gene TRBJ1-3, with D tentatively TRBD1 (5 bases). Germline CDR1 SGHRS, CDR2 YFSETQ. CDR3 length: 16 amino acids. V was trimmed by 3 bases and J by 0 bases, leaving 13 bases between them. The CDR3 DNA is TGCGCCAGCAGCTCACAATCAGGGATCTCTGGAAACACCATATATTTT. Translation gives CASSSQSGISGNTIYF.

This rearrangement joins TRBV4-2 to TRBJ1-4; D not certain. Between the trimmed V and J ends, which lost 4 bases and 8 bases, there was a span of 17 bases. The V gene's germline CDR1 is LGHNA and CDR2 YNFKEQ. CDR3 length: 15 residues. This chain's CDR3 is CASSLLGIGNEKLFF. Written as DNA, the CDR3 is TGTGCCAGCAGCCTCCTCGGAATTGGGAACGAAAAACTGTTTTTT.

This chain joins TRBV6-6 and TRBJ2-7; TRBD2 agrees at 7 bases. Germline loops: CDR1 MNHNY, CDR2 SVGAGI (reference sequence). Losses at the gene ends were 8 bases for V and 3 bases for J; bases not matched to a gene: 4. The CDR3 is 12 residues long. The DNA of the CDR3 is TGTGCCAGCGGCGGCGGGGGCTACGAGCAGTACTTC. Protein sequence: CASGGGGYEQYF.

The rearrangement joins TRBV7-2 to TRBJ2-7, with D hard to call. CDR3 length: 13 residues. Germline loops: CDR1 SGHTA, CDR2 FQGNSA. The V gene lost 4 bases and the J gene lost 3 bases, with 10 bases spanning the gap. CDR3 loop: CASSSTPNYEQYF. As DNA, the CDR3 is TGTGCCAGCAGCTCGACTCCTAACTACGAGCAGTACTTC. The full variable domain, in which reference TRBV7-2 and TRBJ2-7 provide the parts outside the CDR3, is GAGVSQSPSNKVTEKGKDVELRCDPISGHTALYWYRQSLGQGLEFLIYFQGNSAPDKSGLPSDRFSAERTGGSVSTLTIQRTQQEDSAVYLCASSSTPNYEQYFGPGTRLTVT.

The V call is TRBV13, the J call TRBJ1-2, with 8 bases identical to TRBD1. Germline V lookup: CDR1 PRHDT, CDR2 FYEKMQ (reference sequence). This CDR3 is built from 17 residues. The junction had 10 bases not matched to a gene; V was cut back by 0 bases and J by 4 bases. CDR3 region: CASSLGRRGQGGYGYTF. The CDR3 DNA is TGTGCCAGCAGCTTAGGCCGAAGAGGACAGGGAGGCTATGGCTACACCTTC.

This clone occurred a few times. The chain has TRBV28 and TRBJ1-5; maybe TRBD1 (6 bases). The V gene's germline CDR1 is MDHEN and CDR2 SYDVKM. V was cut by 5 bases and J by 0 bases, with 11 bases left in between. CDR3 length equals 15 residues. Written as DNA, the CDR3 is TGTGCCAGCAGTAAAGGGGGTAATAGCAATCAGCCCCAGCATTTT. Translation gives CASSKGGNSNQPQHF.

The chain has TRBV2 and TRBJ2-7, with 7 bases matching TRBD1. V shed 4 bases and J 6 bases; nucleotides not matched to a gene: 3. This CDR3 comprises 12 residues. The germline gives CDR1 SNHLY, CDR2 FYNNEI. CDR3 residues: CASSGTGGEQYF. The CDR3 DNA sequence: TGTGCCAGCAGTGGGACAGGCGGCGAGCAGTACTTC.

V usage is TRBV4-3 and J usage is TRBJ1-5; D unresolved. The V end lost 0 bases, the J end lost 7 bases, and 7 bases lay between the germline ends. CDR1 and CDR2 from the germline V gene are LGHNA and YSLEER. This CDR3 comprises 13 residues. The CDR3 DNA reads TGCGCCAGCAGCCAAGATCAATCCCAGCCCCAGCATTTT. This gives the protein CASSQDQSQPQHF.

The V gene is TRBV5-1, the J gene TRBJ2-1; no firm D call. The CDR3 sequence is 16 residues long. The V end was cut by 5 bases, the J end by 6 bases, with 21 bases between. CDR1 and CDR2 from the germline V gene are SGHRS and YFSETQ. The CDR3 nucleotides are TGCGCCAGCAGAGGTTCAGCCGCCCTTCTAGGCAATGAGCAGTTCTTC. It encodes CASRGSAALLGNEQFF.

The rearrangement links TRBV5-1 to TRBJ2-7; TRBD2 aligns across 10 bases. Germline lookup yields CDR1 SGHRS and CDR2 YFSETQ. The CDR3 length is 16 residues. Trimming at V came to 0 bases and at J to 2 bases, leaving 5 bases not matched to a gene. The chain's CDR3 is CASSLVASGGTYEQYF. The CDR3 nucleotides are TGCGCCAGCAGCTTGGTGGCTAGCGGGGGCACCTACGAGCAGTACTTC.

The gene calls are TRBV6-1 and TRBJ1-1; D is possibly TRBD1 (5 bases). Looked up from germline, CDR1 is MNHNS and CDR2 is SASEGT. Trimming removed 6 bases from V and 4 bases from J, with 12 bases in between. The CDR3 has 13 amino acids. As DNA, the CDR3 is TGTGCCAGCAGGCCCTTGGGGGGCACTGAAGCTTTCTTT. Amino acid sequence: CASRPLGGTEAFF.

The chain uses TRBV18 and TRBJ1-1, with D unresolved. The CDR3 consists of 14 residues. CDR1 is KGHSH and CDR2 is LQKENI in the germline V gene. Trimming removed 5 bases from V and 4 bases from J, with 14 bases in between. The CDR3 reads CASSVEISSTEAFF. CDR3 nucleotides: TGTGCCAGCTCAGTAGAGATCTCGAGCACTGAAGCTTTCTTT. Full variable domain (remainder filled in from reference TRBV18 and TRBJ1-1): NAGVMQNPRHLVRRRGQEARLRCSPMKGHSHVYWYRQLPEEGLKFMVYLQKENIIDESGMPKERFSAEFPKEGPSILRIQQVVRGDSAAYFCASSVEISSTEAFFGQGTRLTVV.